This T cell receptor (beta chain) was profiled in a study of CD4+ T cells in melanoma. TCRdb's table, derived via immunoSEQ multiplex PCR, lists solely in-frame clones and lacks some. Among about 21,000 clones listed, over 75% were seen once. On this clone itself: The antigen is unknown.

Study results and caveats: In melanoma, neoantigen-specific CD4+ T cells reportedly differed in differentiation state. A reported correlation linked neoantigen-specific CD4+ T cells to CD8+, macrophage and B cell function.

The TCR sequence derives from a human donor with melanoma. The sample was cells from a culture (not recorded whether cultured in vitro).

CDR3 bases: TGTGCCAGCAGAACCATAATGGGCGAGCAGTTCTTC. The encoded protein is CASRTIMGEQFF. The chain links TRBV6-6 to TRBJ2-1, with unresolved D. Looked up from germline, CDR1 is MNHNY and CDR2 is SVGAGI (reference sequence). The CDR3 length is 12 residues. V lost 6 bases and J lost 10, with 13 bases in between.